The present TCR beta chain was sequenced within a study of T cell responses to AZD1222 COVID-19 vaccine. The protocol was immunoSEQ multiplex PCR, while the TCRdb copy is restricted to in-frame clones and leaves out a portion. This sample has over 55,000 clones, with around 83% found just once. Trimming removed 10 bases from V and 1 base from J, with 10 bases in between. Looked up from germline, CDR1 is ENHRY and CDR2 is SYGVKD. This CDR3 is 12 amino acids long. Here the sequenced sample was peripheral blood, taken on day 0 of AZD1222 vaccination. This chain connects TRBV10-3 to TRBJ2-5, with D unclear. The sequence came from an adult in good health. Here the CDR3 reads CATRAFQETQYF. CDR3 bases: TGTGCCACACGGGCCTTCCAAGAGACCCAGTACTTC.